These T cell receptor beta chains were read from a single sample in a study of siplizumab effects on memory and regulatory T cells. Libraries were prepared by immunoSEQ multiplex PCR; TCRdb keeps only in-frame clonotypes and omits some of them. The sample has roughly 100,000 clones, more than 85% seen once. Sample: Tregs sorted from blood. These receptor sequences come from a human donor in good health. The conserved cysteine and the conserved F or W are not part of the CDR3 here. Fields, in order: V gene, J gene, D gene, CDR3 protein. A D gene is named only where the DNA matches it firmly.

>TRBV25-1|TRBJ2-7|NA
ASSDPDLGYEQY
>TRBV5-6|TRBJ2-1|NA
ASSSGPFRGHNEQF
>TRBV30|TRBJ1-1|NA
AWIHQNTEAF
>TRBV11-3|TRBJ1-2|NA
ASSPGRNYGYT
>TRBV5-1|TRBJ1-4|NA
ASSPGGEKLF
>TRBV7-9|TRBJ2-5|NA
ASSLAGPRYQETQY
>TRBV7-3|TRBJ2-3|TRBD2
ASSLTSGGKEDTQY
>TRBV7-9|TRBJ2-3|TRBD2
ASSLGGGGSTDTQY
>TRBV7-9|TRBJ1-2|NA
ASSETLYGYT
>TRBV7-8|TRBJ1-3|TRBD1
ASSHRGGLSSGNTIY
>TRBV7-2|TRBJ2-6|NA
ASSQQGPGANVLT
>TRBV4-1|TRBJ1-4|TRBD1
ASSRGGQGGEKLF
>TRBV7-9|TRBJ2-7|TRBD1
ASSPRMTGAGEQY
>TRBV7-8|TRBJ1-2|NA
ASSLYGSAYGYT
>TRBV5-8|TRBJ2-3|NA
ASSLDRGRTDTQY
>TRBV7-2|TRBJ1-1|NA
ASSLVAGHMNTEAF
>TRBV5-1|TRBJ1-3|NA
ASSLDQEYSGNTIY
>TRBV10-3|TRBJ1-2|NA
AISVALSYGYT
>TRBV4-2|TRBJ2-4|NA
ASSQDRGRPGNIQY
>TRBV6-6|TRBJ2-7|TRBD2
ASSFQLAGVSYPY
>TRBV25-1|TRBJ1-4|NA
ASSEYGTSPEKLF
>TRBV5-1|TRBJ1-4|NA
ASSLAPGLGNEKLF
>TRBV4-3|TRBJ2-2|TRBD1
ASSHIPGTANTGELF
>TRBV7-9|TRBJ2-1|TRBD2
ASSPRLADSYNEQF
>TRBV5-1|TRBJ2-5|NA
ASSGGSRETQY
>TRBV7-9|TRBJ1-1|NA
ASSLGGGTGAF
>TRBV11-2|TRBJ2-5|NA
ASSSGQLQETQY
>TRBV7-2|TRBJ2-2|NA
ASSFGLPATGELF
>TRBV18|TRBJ2-1|TRBD2
ASSPPLAGGGEQF
>TRBV29-1|TRBJ2-1|NA
SAARGSGGRNEQF
>TRBV29-1|TRBJ1-1|NA
SVEAGINTEAF
>TRBV30|TRBJ2-3|NA
ACLSGYTQY
>TRBV19|TRBJ2-5|NA
ASSIGGGGATQY
>TRBV2|TRBJ2-3|TRBD2
ASSEKRGGTDTQY
>TRBV4-1|TRBJ2-5|NA
ASSQDRGGRGTQY
>TRBV11-3|TRBJ2-3|NA
ASSLLPGTDTQY
>TRBV7-8|TRBJ1-2|NA
ASSVLDSPLYGYT
>TRBV2|TRBJ1-1|NA
ASTAERGVGTEAF
>TRBV4-3|TRBJ2-7|NA
ASSQEGNSEQY
>TRBV6-5|TRBJ2-7|TRBD2
ASTTVAGVGEQY
>TRBV11-3|TRBJ1-1|NA
ASSPQPNTEAF
>TRBV11-2|TRBJ1-6|TRBD1
ASSSGQGLGSPLH
>TRBV25-1|TRBJ2-2|NA
ASSPTRNTGELF
>TRBV29-1|TRBJ1-1|NA
SVGDSFLKAF
>TRBV6-6|TRBJ1-1|NA
ASSPTGVLSEAF
>TRBV7-2|TRBJ1-2|NA
ASSLAGPGYT
>TRBV5-1|TRBJ1-1|NA
ASSPVRGTLNTEAF
>TRBV9|TRBJ1-1|NA
ASSVNKNTEAF